This entry describes one TCR beta chain. This sample includes further DNA sequences coding for the same CDR3. This entry belongs to a study of Ad26.COV2.S vaccination and SARS-CoV-2 variants. Germline V CDR1 and CDR2: SNHLY, FYNNEI. The CDR3 length is 13 residues. Trimming shortened V by 9 bases and J by 1 base, and 12 bases separated the two germline ends. Measured with immunoSEQ multiplex PCR; TCRdb has only the in-frame clones, and not every one. The sample includes around 250,000 clones, more than 75% of them seen just once. Regarding treatment: around 19 received Ad26.COV2.S at low or high dose, single or two shots; five or six received placebo; per-sample allocation not given. All samples were drawn on day 63, counting from the first vaccine or placebo injection.

The chain joins TRBV2 to TRBJ1-1, with D maybe TRBD1 (6 bases). The sequencing here drew on peripheral blood, taken in a trial of Ad26.COV2.S vaccine versus placebo. The receptor was isolated from a person between 18 and 65 years old who received the Ad26.COV2.S COVID-19 vaccine or a placebo. The CDR3 DNA reads TGTGCCAGTGGCAGGGGAGAGAACACTGAAGCTTTCTTT. As protein: CASGRGENTEAFF.